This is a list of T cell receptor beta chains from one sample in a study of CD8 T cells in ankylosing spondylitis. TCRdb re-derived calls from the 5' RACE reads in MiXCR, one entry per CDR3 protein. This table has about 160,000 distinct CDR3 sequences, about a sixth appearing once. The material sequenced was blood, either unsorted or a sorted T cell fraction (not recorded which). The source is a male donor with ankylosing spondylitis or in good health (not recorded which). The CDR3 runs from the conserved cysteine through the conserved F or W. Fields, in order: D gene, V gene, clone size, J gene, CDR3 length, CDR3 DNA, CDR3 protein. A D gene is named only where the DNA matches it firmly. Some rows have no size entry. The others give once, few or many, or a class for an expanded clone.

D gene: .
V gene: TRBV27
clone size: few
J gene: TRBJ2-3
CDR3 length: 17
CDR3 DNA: TGTGCCAGCAGTTTTTCGAGGACTCAGGGGTTGGGAGATACGCAGTATTTT
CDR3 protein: CASSFSRTQGLGDTQYF

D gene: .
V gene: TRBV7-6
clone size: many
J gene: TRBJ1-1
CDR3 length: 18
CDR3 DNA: TGTGCCAGCAGCTTAGCACCCCGAGTAAAGGGTATGAACACTGAAGCTTTCTTT
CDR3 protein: CASSLAPRVKGMNTEAFF

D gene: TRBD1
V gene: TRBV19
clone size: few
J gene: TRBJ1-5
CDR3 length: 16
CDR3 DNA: TGTGCCAGTAGTATATTCGACAGGGGTTCTGATCAGCCCCAGCATTTT
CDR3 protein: CASSIFDRGSDQPQHF

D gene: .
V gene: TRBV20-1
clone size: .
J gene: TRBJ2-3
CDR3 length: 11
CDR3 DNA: TGCAGTGCTAGAGTATCCGATACGCAGTATTTT
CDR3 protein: CSARVSDTQYF

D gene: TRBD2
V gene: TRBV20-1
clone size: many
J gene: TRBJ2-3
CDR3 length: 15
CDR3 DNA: TGCAGTGCTAGAGTGCCTAGCGGGACGACAGATACGCAGTATTTT
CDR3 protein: CSARVPSGTTDTQYF

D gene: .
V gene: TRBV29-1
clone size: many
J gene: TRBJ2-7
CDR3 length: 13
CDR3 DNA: TGCAGCGTTGTCTTCGCAGGGATGTCCGAGCAGTACTTC
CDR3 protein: CSVVFAGMSEQYF

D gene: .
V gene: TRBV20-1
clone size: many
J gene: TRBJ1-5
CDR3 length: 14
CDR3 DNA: TGCAGTGCCCAGGAGGGGGACCTTAATCAGCCCCAGCATTTT
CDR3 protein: CSAQEGDLNQPQHF

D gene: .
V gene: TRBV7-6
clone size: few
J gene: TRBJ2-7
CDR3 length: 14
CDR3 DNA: TGTGCCAGCAGCTTAGGGCAGCAGCCCTACGAGCAGTACTTC
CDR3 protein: CASSLGQQPYEQYF

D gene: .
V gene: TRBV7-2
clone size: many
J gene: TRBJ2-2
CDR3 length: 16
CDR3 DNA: TGTGCCAGCAGCTTAGGGAATCTCTTAGGCACCGGGGAGCTGTTTTTT
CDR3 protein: CASSLGNLLGTGELFF

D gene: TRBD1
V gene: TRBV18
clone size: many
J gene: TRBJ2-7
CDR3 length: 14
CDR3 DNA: TGTGCCAGCTCACCAGGGACAGAGACCTACGAGCAGTACTTC
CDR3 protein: CASSPGTETYEQYF

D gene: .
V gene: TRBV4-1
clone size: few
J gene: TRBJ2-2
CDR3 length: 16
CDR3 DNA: TGCGCCAGCAGCCAATATCTGGACCGCGGGGCCGGGGAGCTGTTTTTT
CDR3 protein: CASSQYLDRGAGELFF

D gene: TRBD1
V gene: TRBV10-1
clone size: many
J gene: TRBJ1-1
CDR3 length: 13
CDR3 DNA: TGCGCCAGCAGTCAGACAGGGAGAACTGAAGCTTTCTTT
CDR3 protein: CASSQTGRTEAFF

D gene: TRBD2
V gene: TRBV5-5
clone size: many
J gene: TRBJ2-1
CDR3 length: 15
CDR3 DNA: TGTGCCAGCAGCTTGGACATAGCGGGTTTGAATGAGCAGTTCTTC
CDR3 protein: CASSLDIAGLNEQFF

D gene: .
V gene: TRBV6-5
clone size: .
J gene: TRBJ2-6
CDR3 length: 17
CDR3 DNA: TGTGCCAGCAGTTACTCGTGGCAGGGCTCTGGGGCCAACGTCCTGACTTTC
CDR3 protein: CASSYSWQGSGANVLTF

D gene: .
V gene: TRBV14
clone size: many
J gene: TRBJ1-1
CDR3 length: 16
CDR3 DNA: TGTGCCAGCAGCCAAGATTTAGTAACCGGGAAACCTGAAGCTTTCTTT
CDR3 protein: CASSQDLVTGKPEAFF

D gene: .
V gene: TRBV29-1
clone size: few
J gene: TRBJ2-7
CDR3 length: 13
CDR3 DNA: TGCAGCCCGCGACGCAGGAGCTCCTACGAGCAGTACTTC
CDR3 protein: CSPRRRSSYEQYF

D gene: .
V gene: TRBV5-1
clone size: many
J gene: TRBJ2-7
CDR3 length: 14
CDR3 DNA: TGCGCCAGCAGCTTGGGGTCCGGACGGTACGAGCAGTACTTC
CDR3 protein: CASSLGSGRYEQYF

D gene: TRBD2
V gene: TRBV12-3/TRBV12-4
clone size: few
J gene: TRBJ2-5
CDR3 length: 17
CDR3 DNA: TGTGCCAGCAGTTTAGCCTTTGGGACTAGCGAGGAAGAGACCCAGTACTTC
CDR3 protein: CASSLAFGTSEEETQYF

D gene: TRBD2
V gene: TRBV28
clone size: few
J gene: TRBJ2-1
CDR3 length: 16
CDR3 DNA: TGTGCCAGCAGTCCAGTGACTAGCGGGAGACGGGATGAGCAGTTCTTC
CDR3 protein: CASSPVTSGRRDEQFF

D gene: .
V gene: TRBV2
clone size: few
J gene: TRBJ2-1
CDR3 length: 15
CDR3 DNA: TGTGCCAGCAGCCTGGCTAGCGCCTCCTACAATGAGCAGTTCTTC
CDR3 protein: CASSLASASYNEQFF

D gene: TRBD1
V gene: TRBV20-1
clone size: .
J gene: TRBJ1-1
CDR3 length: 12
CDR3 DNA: TGCAGTTCCCTCCAGGGGGACACTGAAGCTTTCTTT
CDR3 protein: CSSLQGDTEAFF

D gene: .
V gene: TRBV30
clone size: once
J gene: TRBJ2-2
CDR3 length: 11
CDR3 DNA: TGTGCCTGGAGCGGAGAGGGGGAGCTGCTTTTT
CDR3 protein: CAWSGEGELLF

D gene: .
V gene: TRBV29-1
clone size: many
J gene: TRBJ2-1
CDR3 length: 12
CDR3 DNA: TGCAGCGTTGAACACAACTACAATGAGCAGTTCTTC
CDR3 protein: CSVEHNYNEQFF

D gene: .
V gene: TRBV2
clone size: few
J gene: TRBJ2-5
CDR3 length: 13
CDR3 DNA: TGTGCCAGCAGTGAAGCGGGAGGAGAGACCCAGTACTTC
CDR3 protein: CASSEAGGETQYF

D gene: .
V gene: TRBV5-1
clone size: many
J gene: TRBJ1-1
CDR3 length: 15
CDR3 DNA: TGCGCCAGCAGCTTGTTTATGGGAGCGAACACTGAAGCTTTCTTT
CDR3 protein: CASSLFMGANTEAFF

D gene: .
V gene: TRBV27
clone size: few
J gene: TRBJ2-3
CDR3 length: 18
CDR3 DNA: TGTGCCAGCAGAATAGCGGCTGGGAGGAATTTTCGGTCAGATACGCAGTATTTT
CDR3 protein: CASRIAAGRNFRSDTQYF

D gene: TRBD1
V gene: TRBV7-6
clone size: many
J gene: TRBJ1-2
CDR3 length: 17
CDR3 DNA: TGTGCCAGCAGCTCCGCCGGATTGACAGGGCTAGACTATGGCTACACCTTC
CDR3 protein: CASSSAGLTGLDYGYTF

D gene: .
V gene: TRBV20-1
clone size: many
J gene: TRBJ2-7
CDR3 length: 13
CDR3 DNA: TGCAGTGCTAGAGGTCAGCCAGCCTACGAGCAGTACTTC
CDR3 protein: CSARGQPAYEQYF

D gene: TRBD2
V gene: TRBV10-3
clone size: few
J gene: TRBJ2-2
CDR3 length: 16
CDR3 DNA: TGTGCCATCAGTGATCCCAGCGGGAGTGTCGCCGGGGAGCTGTTTTTT
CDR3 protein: CAISDPSGSVAGELFF

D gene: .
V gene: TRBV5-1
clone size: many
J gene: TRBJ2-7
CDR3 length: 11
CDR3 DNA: TGCGCCAGCAGCCAGGGCGGCGAGCAGTACTTC
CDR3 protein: CASSQGGEQYF

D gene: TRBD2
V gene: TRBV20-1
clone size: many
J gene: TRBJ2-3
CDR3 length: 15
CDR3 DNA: TGCAGTGCTCAGGGACTAGCGCCTAGCACAGATACGCAGTATTTT
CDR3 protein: CSAQGLAPSTDTQYF

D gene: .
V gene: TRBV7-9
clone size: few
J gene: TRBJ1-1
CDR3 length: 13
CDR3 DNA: TGTGCCAGCACCCCCAGGGGTCGAACTGAAGCTTTCTTT
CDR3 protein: CASTPRGRTEAFF

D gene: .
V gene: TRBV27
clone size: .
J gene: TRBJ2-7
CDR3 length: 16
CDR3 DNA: TGTGCCAGCAGTCCCGAGGGGGGGGGGAGGATAAACGAGCAGTACTTC
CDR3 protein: CASSPEGGGRINEQYF

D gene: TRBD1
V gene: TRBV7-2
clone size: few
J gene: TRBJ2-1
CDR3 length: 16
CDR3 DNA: TGTGCCAGCAGCTTAGCCGCAGGGGGCCTATACAATGAGCAGTTCTTC
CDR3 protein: CASSLAAGGLYNEQFF

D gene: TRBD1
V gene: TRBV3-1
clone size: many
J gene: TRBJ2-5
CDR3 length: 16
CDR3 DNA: TGTGCCAGCAGCCAAGGAACAGGGGGACAGTTAGAGACCCAGTACTTC
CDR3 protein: CASSQGTGGQLETQYF

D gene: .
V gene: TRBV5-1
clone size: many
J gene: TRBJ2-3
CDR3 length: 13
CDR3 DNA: TGCGCCAGCAAAGCACTTAGCGGCCATACGCAGTATTTT
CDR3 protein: CASKALSGHTQYF

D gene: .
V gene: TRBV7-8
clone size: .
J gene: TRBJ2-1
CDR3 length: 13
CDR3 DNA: TGTGCCAGCAGCCCACGAGCGTCACATGAGCAGTTCTTC
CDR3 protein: CASSPRASHEQFF

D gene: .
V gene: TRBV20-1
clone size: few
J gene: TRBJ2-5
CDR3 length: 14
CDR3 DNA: TGCAGTGCCCAACAGGGAGAAGGGCAAGAGACCCAGTACTTC
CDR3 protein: CSAQQGEGQETQYF

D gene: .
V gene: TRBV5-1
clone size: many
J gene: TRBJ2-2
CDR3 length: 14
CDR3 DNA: TGCGCCAGCACGTCCGGTGCGAACACCGGGGAGCTGTTTTTT
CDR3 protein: CASTSGANTGELFF

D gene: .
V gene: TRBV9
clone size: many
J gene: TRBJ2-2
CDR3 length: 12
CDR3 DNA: TGTGCCAGCAGCCCTGCTGCCGGGGAGCTGTTTTTT
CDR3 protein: CASSPAAGELFF

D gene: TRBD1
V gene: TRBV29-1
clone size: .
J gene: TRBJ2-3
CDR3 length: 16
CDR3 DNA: TGCAGCGTTGAAGGGACAGGGGGCCCTAGCACAGATACGCAGTATTTT
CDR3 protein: CSVEGTGGPSTDTQYF

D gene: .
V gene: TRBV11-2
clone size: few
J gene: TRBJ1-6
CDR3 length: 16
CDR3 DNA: TGTGCCAGCAGCCGGGGACCGCCGGCATATAATTCACCCCTCCACTTT
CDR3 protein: CASSRGPPAYNSPLHF

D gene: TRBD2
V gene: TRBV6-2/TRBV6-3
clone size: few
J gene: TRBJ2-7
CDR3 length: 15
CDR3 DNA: TGTGCCAGCAGTTACCCCATAGCGGGAGTCTACGAGCAGTACTTC
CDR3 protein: CASSYPIAGVYEQYF

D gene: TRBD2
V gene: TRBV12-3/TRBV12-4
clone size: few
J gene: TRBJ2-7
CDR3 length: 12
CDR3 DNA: TGTGCCTCCCAGGGACTAGCTCGAGACGTATACTTC
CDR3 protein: CASQGLARDVYF

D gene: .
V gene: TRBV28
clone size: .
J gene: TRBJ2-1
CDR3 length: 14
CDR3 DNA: TGTGCCAGCAGTTTAACGGAACTGTACAATGAGCAGCTCTTC
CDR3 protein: CASSLTELYNEQLF

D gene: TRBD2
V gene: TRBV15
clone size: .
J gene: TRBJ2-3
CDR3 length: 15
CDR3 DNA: TGTGCCACCAGCAGTCCTAGCGGGACGACAGATACGCAGTATTTT
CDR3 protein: CATSSPSGTTDTQYF

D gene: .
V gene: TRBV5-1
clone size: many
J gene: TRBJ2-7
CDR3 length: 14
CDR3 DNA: TGCGCCAGCAGCTTGGAGGGTAGCGGATACGAGCAGTACTTC
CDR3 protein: CASSLEGSGYEQYF